The clone carrying this T cell receptor beta chain was found a few times. Its target is unknown. The data were taken from a study of identical twins. The study's findings and limits: Cord blood beta clonotypes present at high abundance carried fewer insertions; no such pattern appeared in memory repertoires. Cross-sectional statistics underpinned the conclusions; the same donors were not followed. In beta out-of-frame sequences, the excess sharing between twins was weaker.

The authors used template switching to add a universal primer site and gave cDNA unique molecular identifiers. TCRdb called the 5' RACE reads again in MiXCR, with one record for every CDR3 protein. The data show over 200,000 distinct CDR3 sequences, about a tenth seen once. This clonotype was sampled from a young woman in good health. Sequenced sample: memory (CD45RO+) T cells sorted from blood.

The CDR3 reads CSATQQGAGELFF. CDR3 DNA sequence: TGCAGTGCCACGCAACAGGGAGCCGGGGAGCTGTTTTTT. The chain is built from TRBV20-1 and TRBJ2-2; weak D call: TRBD1 (6 bases). V lost 6 bases and J 6 bases, leaving 14 bases between the germline ends. The length of the CDR3 is 13 residues. Germline-derived CDR1 and CDR2 are DFQATT and SNEGSKA (reference sequence).